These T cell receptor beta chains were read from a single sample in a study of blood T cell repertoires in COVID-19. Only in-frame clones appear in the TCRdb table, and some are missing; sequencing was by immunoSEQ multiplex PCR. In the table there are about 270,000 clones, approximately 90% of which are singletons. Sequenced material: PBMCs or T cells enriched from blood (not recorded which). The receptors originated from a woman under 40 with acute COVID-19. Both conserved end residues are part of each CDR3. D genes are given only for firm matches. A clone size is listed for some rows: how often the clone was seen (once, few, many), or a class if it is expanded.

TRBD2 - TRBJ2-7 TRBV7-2 CASSPTTSGVAYEQYF TGTGCCAGCAGCCCTACCACTAGCGGGGTTGCCTACGAGCAGTACTTC
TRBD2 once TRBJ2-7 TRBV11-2 CASSPTSGRNLYEQYF TGTGCCAGCAGCCCGACTAGCGGGAGAAACTTGTACGAGCAGTACTTC
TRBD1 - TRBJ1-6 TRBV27 CASSPLPSGTGVSPLHF TGTGCCAGCAGTCCCCTCCCGAGCGGGACAGGGGTATCACCCCTCCACTTT
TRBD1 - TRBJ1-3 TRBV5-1 CASSPTGSSGNTIYF TGCGCCAGCAGCCCGACAGGGAGCTCTGGAAACACCATATATTTT
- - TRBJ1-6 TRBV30 CAWTGNSPLHF TGTGCCTGGACGGGGAATTCACCCCTCCACTTT
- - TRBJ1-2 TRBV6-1 CASSEARVHYGYTF TGTGCCAGCAGTGAAGCGCGGGTTCACTATGGCTACACCTTC
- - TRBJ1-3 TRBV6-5 CASRGAGIGNTIYF TGTGCCAGCAGAGGGGCAGGGATTGGAAACACCATATATTTT
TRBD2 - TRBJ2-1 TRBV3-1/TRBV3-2 CASSQGGSGYNEQFF TGTGCCAGCAGCCAAGGCGGGAGCGGCTACAATGAGCAGTTCTTC
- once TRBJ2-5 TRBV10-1 CASSESGAQETQYF TGCGCCAGCAGTGAGTCGGGGGCTCAAGAGACCCAGTACTTC
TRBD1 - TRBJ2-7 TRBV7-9 CASTHPGQDLRQYF TGTGCCAGCACCCATCCCGGACAGGATCTTCGGCAGTACTTC
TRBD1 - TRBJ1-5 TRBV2 CASSEGQGNQPQHF TGTGCCAGCAGTGAGGGACAGGGCAATCAGCCCCAGCATTTT
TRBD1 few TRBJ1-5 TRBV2 CASRETGYLQPQHF TGTGCCAGCAGGGAGACAGGGTATTTGCAGCCCCAGCATTTT
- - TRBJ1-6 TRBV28 CASSYGRDKIYSPLHF TGTGCCAGCAGTTACGGGAGGGACAAAATCTATTCACCCCTCCACTTT
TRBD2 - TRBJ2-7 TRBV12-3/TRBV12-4 CASRPSGAYEQYF TGTGCCAGCAGGCCCAGCGGGGCCTACGAGCAGTACTTC
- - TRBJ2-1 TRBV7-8 CASSLVVTNEQFF TGTGCCAGCAGCTTAGTAGTAACTAATGAGCAGTTCTTC
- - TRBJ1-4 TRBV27 CASSKLDTDEKLFF TGTGCCAGCAGCAAACTGGACACTGATGAAAAACTGTTTTTT
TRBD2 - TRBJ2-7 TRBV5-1 CASSWAGGSYEQYF TGCGCCAGCAGCTGGGCGGGAGGCTCCTACGAGCAGTACTTC
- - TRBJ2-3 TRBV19 CASLKDSTDTQYF TGTGCCAGTCTTAAGGACTCCACAGATACGCAGTATTTT
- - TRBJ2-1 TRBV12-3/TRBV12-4 CASSPLPHNEQFF TGTGCCAGCAGTCCCCTCCCTCACAATGAGCAGTTCTTC
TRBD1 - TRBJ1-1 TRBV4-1 CASSPDRGWGTEAFF TGCGCCAGCAGCCCGGACAGGGGGTGGGGCACTGAAGCTTTCTTT
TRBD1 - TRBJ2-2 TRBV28 CASSFSGGADGELFF TGTGCCAGCAGTTTCTCAGGGGGCGCAGACGGGGAGCTGTTTTTT
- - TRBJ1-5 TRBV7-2 CASSLAEGATQPQHF TGTGCCAGCAGCTTAGCGGAAGGGGCGACGCAGCCCCAGCATTTT
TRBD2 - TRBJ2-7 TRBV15 CATSRDSAGGYEQYF TGTGCCACCAGCAGAGATTCGGCGGGAGGATACGAGCAGTACTTC
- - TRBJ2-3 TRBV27 CASSRGRTTDTQYF TGTGCCAGCAGCCGGGGGAGGACCACAGATACGCAGTATTTT
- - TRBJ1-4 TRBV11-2 CASSPRQLTNEKLFF TGTGCCAGCAGCCCTAGACAGTTAACTAATGAAAAACTGTTTTTT